This is a list of T cell receptor beta chains from one sample in a study of T cell responses to AZD1222 COVID-19 vaccine. Clones were sequenced by immunoSEQ multiplex PCR, and TCRdb holds only the in-frame ones, with some missing. The table has about 130,000 clones, under 90% seen once. This sample comprised peripheral blood, obtained on day 0 of AZD1222 vaccination. The receptors stem from an adult in good health. Each CDR3 is given with its conserved first and last residue. A D gene is named only where the DNA matches it firmly. Clone size is stated in some rows and not others, as once, few, many or a class when expanded.

TRBJ2-7	once	TRBD1	TRBV5-1	CASSLRQGAEQYF	TGCGCCAGCTCCCTGAGACAGGGGGCCGAGCAGTACTTC
TRBJ2-3	-	-	TRBV19	CASRGGGPSDTQYF	TGTGCCAGTCGTGGGGGGGGGCCCTCAGATACGCAGTATTTT
TRBJ1-3	-	-	TRBV5-1	CASSPSVGSGNTIYF	TGCGCCAGCAGCCCATCCGTGGGCTCTGGAAACACCATATATTTT
TRBJ2-7	-	TRBD1	TRBV30	CAWSVGGGEQYF	TGTGCCTGGAGTGTAGGGGGCGGGGAGCAGTACTTC
TRBJ1-6	-	-	TRBV6-5	CASSYGGGSPLHF	TGTGCCAGCAGTTACGGGGGTGGTTCACCCCTCCACTTT
TRBJ2-7	-	-	TRBV5-8	CASSLVRQVHEQYF	TGTGCCAGCAGCTTGGTTCGACAGGTTCACGAGCAGTACTTC
TRBJ1-5	few	-	TRBV6-5	CASRLTGSSNQPQHF	TGTGCCAGCAGACTCACAGGGTCTAGCAATCAGCCCCAGCATTTT
TRBJ2-3	-	TRBD2	TRBV5-1	CASRPPSGVKRDTQYF	TGCGCCAGCAGGCCTCCTAGCGGGGTGAAAAGAGATACGCAGTATTTT
TRBJ1-2	-	-	TRBV5-8	CASSPKGKNYGYTF	TGTGCCAGCAGTCCCAAAGGCAAGAACTATGGCTACACCTTC
TRBJ1-5	-	-	TRBV7-2	CASSSQDGVLQPQHF	TGTGCCAGCAGCTCCCAGGACGGGGTTTTACAGCCCCAGCATTTT
TRBJ2-1	once	-	TRBV3-1/TRBV3-2	CASSQGNFYNEQFF	TGTGCCAGCAGCCAAGGGAACTTTTACAATGAGCAGTTCTTC
TRBJ2-5	once	-	TRBV7-6	CASSFPAQYF	TGTGCCAGCAGCTTCCCGGCCCAGTACTTC
TRBJ1-4	-	-	TRBV7-9	CASSLDNFATNEKLFF	TGTGCCAGCAGCTTGGACAACTTTGCAACTAATGAAAAACTGTTTTTT
TRBJ2-3	-	TRBD2	TRBV7-9	CASTKTSGGTSTDTQYF	TGTGCCAGCACTAAGACTAGCGGGGGGACTAGCACAGATACGCAGTATTTT
TRBJ2-1	-	-	TRBV15	CATSARQSSYNEQFF	TGTGCCACCAGCGCCCGACAGAGCTCCTACAATGAGCAGTTCTTC
TRBJ2-7	once	-	TRBV19	CASSPMGDISYEQYF	TGTGCCAGTAGTCCAATGGGGGACATTTCGTACGAGCAGTACTTC
TRBJ1-1	few	-	TRBV30	CAWSQARTEAFF	TGTGCCTGGTCCCAGGCGCGCACTGAAGCTTTCTTT
TRBJ2-1	once	-	TRBV28	CASSSARGGNNEQFF	TGTGCCAGCAGTTCCGCCAGGGGCGGTAACAATGAGCAGTTCTTC
TRBJ1-1	-	-	TRBV19	CASTEGGTEAFF	TGTGCCAGTACGGAGGGGGGGACTGAAGCTTTCTTT
TRBJ2-2	-	-	TRBV6-5	CASSNGQLNTGELFF	TGTGCCAGCAGTAATGGACAGCTGAACACCGGGGAGCTGTTTTTT
TRBJ1-2	-	-	TRBV29-1	CSATAGRMGDGYTF	TGCAGCGCTACCGCAGGGAGAATGGGTGATGGCTACACCTTC
TRBJ2-7	-	TRBD1	TRBV2	CASSGRTGGNLHEQYF	TGTGCCAGCAGTGGAAGGACAGGGGGGAATCTCCACGAGCAGTACTTC
TRBJ1-2	-	-	TRBV6-5	CASSSFSRRGYTF	TGTGCCAGCAGTTCCTTCTCCCGACGAGGCTACACCTTC
TRBJ2-7	-	-	TRBV4-1	CASSQDWVDEQYF	TGCGCCAGCAGCCAAGATTGGGTCGACGAGCAGTACTTC
TRBJ2-5	-	TRBD1	TRBV29-1	CSVDGTGGQETQYF	TGCAGCGTTGACGGGACAGGGGGCCAAGAGACCCAGTACTTC
TRBJ1-4	-	-	TRBV2	CASSEVSESNEKLFF	TGTGCCAGCAGTGAAGTTTCAGAAAGCAATGAAAAACTGTTTTTT
TRBJ2-1	-	-	TRBV9	CASSVLGYNEQFF	TGTGCCAGCAGCGTATTGGGGTACAATGAGCAGTTCTTC
TRBJ2-4	-	-	TRBV2	CASLGDLAKNIQYF	TGTGCCAGCCTGGGGGATTTAGCCAAAAACATTCAGTACTTC
TRBJ1-1	-	TRBD1	TRBV7-9	CASSPHGQGTEAFF	TGTGCCAGCAGCCCGCATGGACAGGGGACTGAAGCTTTCTTT
TRBJ2-5	-	-	TRBV3-1/TRBV3-2	CASSPLLQETQYF	TGTGCCAGCAGCCCACTTCTCCAAGAGACCCAGTACTTC
TRBJ2-3	-	TRBD1	TRBV6-5	CASRSLQGAEDTQYF	TGTGCCAGCAGATCCTTACAGGGGGCGGAAGATACGCAGTATTTT
TRBJ1-1	-	-	TRBV7-2	CASSRGYTEAFF	TGTGCCAGCAGCCGGGGGTACACTGAAGCTTTCTTT
TRBJ2-3	few	-	TRBV6-5	CASSPAAAYTQYF	TGTGCCAGCAGCCCGGCCGCGGCATATACGCAGTATTTT
TRBJ2-5	-	TRBD2	TRBV6-5	CASSRTGGVETQYF	TGTGCCAGCTCACGGACGGGAGGGGTAGAGACCCAGTACTTC
TRBJ1-6	-	-	TRBV5-4	CASSLATTANSPLHF	TGTGCCAGCAGCTTGGCCACAACAGCAAATTCACCCCTCCACTTT
TRBJ1-1	-	-	TRBV19	CASSIRVGDTEAFF	TGTGCCAGTAGTATCAGGGTTGGGGACACTGAAGCTTTCTTT
TRBJ1-2	-	TRBD1	TRBV7-9	CASSPSDRGYGYTF	TGTGCCAGCAGCCCCAGCGACAGGGGCTATGGCTACACCTTC
TRBJ1-5	-	TRBD1	TRBV6-5	CASSRGGAGQPQHF	TGTGCCAGCAGTCGAGGGGGCGCGGGGCAGCCCCAGCATTTT
TRBJ1-4	-	-	TRBV7-2	CASSSDGRGGEKLFF	TGTGCCAGCAGCTCGGACGGACGGGGCGGTGAAAAACTGTTTTTT
TRBJ1-1	-	-	TRBV27	CASSFAGELNTEAFF	TGTGCCAGCAGTTTTGCAGGGGAGCTTAACACTGAAGCTTTCTTT
TRBJ1-2	-	-	TRBV29-1	CSVEDRFYGYTF	TGCAGCGTTGAAGATCGGTTCTATGGCTACACCTTC
TRBJ2-2	-	TRBD2	TRBV4-1	CASSHAPPGLANTGELFF	TGCGCCAGCAGCCATGCTCCACCAGGACTAGCCAACACCGGGGAGCTGTTTTTT
TRBJ2-1	-	TRBD2	TRBV5-1	CASSGTSELEQFF	TGCGCCAGCTCCGGGACTAGCGAGCTTGAGCAGTTCTTC
TRBJ1-4	once	-	TRBV5-5	CASSSRTATNEKLFF	TGTGCCAGCAGCTCTCGGACAGCAACTAATGAAAAACTGTTTTTT
TRBJ1-1	-	-	TRBV27	CATSGVYRAEAFF	TGTGCCACCAGCGGGGTCTATAGAGCTGAAGCTTTCTTT
TRBJ2-2	-	-	TRBV4-1	CASSRTTGNTGELFF	TGCGCCAGCAGCCGGACGACAGGGAACACCGGGGAGCTGTTTTTT
TRBJ2-5	-	TRBD1	TRBV6-5	CASSKQGSRETQYF	TGTGCCAGCAGTAAACAGGGGTCTCGCGAGACCCAGTACTTC
TRBJ1-4	few	TRBD1	TRBV2	CASKVGQVNEKLFF	TGTGCCAGCAAAGTTGGACAGGTTAATGAAAAACTGTTTTTT
TRBJ2-1	few	-	TRBV4-3	CASSQGGGQGLGNEQFF	TGCGCCAGCAGCCAAGGAGGAGGGCAGGGTCTAGGCAATGAGCAGTTCTTC
TRBJ2-3	-	TRBD1	TRBV7-2	CASSPGRTGGSSQYF	TGTGCCAGCAGCCCCGGGAGGACAGGGGGGTCTTCGCAGTATTTT
TRBJ1-5	-	-	TRBV19	CASSILGRSNQPQHF	TGTGCCAGTAGTATCCTTGGAAGGAGCAATCAGCCCCAGCATTTT
TRBJ1-3	-	-	TRBV21-1	CASSRRGGGNTIYF	TGTGCCAGCAGCCGACGGGGAGGTGGAAACACCATATATTTT
TRBJ2-2	-	-	TRBV7-2	CASSLGPSAFF	TGTGCCAGCAGCTTAGGTCCGAGTGCGTTTTTT
TRBJ1-1	-	-	TRBV3-1/TRBV3-2	CASSLGRGTEAFF	TGTGCCAGCAGCCTAGGCCGTGGCACTGAAGCTTTCTTT
TRBJ2-6	-	-	TRBV6-5	CASSWGRSGANVLTF	TGTGCCAGCAGCTGGGGGAGGTCTGGGGCCAACGTCCTGACTTTC
TRBJ2-2	-	TRBD2	TRBV18	CASSQSGGNTGELFF	TGTGCCAGCTCACAAAGCGGGGGGAACACCGGGGAGCTGTTTTTT
TRBJ1-6	-	-	TRBV18	CASSPFLRGSDSPLHF	TGTGCCAGCTCACCATTCCTTCGAGGGTCAGACTCACCCCTCCACTTT
TRBJ1-2	-	-	TRBV2	CASSTGLGYGYTF	TGTGCCAGCAGTACAGGGTTGGGCTATGGCTACACCTTC
TRBJ1-2	-	-	TRBV19	CASSDRNYGYTF	TGTGCCAGCTCGGACAGAAACTATGGCTACACCTTC
TRBJ1-2	-	-	TRBV3-1/TRBV3-2	CASSQDVSGYTF	TGTGCCAGCAGCCAAGATGTTTCTGGCTACACCTTC